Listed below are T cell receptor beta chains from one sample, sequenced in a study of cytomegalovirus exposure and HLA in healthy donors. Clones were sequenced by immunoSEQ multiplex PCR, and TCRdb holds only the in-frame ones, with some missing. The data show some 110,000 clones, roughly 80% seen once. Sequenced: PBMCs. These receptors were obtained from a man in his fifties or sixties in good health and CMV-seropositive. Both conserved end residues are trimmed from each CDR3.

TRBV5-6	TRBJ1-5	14	ASSSYGRGPSQPQH
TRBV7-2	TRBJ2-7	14	ASSLALGRATREQY
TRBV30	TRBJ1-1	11	AWSARGHTEAF
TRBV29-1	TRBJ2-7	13	SVGIPGLASYEQY
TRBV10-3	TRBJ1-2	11	AISIGTAYGYT
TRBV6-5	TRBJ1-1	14	ASSYQPTGGNTEAF
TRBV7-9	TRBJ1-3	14	ASSPEMRSSGNTIY
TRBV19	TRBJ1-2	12	ASGSAGNYYGYT
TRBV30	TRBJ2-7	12	AWTHLTGEYEQY
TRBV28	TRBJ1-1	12	ASCLGGVGTEAF
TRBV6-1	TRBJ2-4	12	AIAGELGTNIQY
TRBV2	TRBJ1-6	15	ASSEREAGGFGSPLH
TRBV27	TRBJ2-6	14	ASSPGQGRGANVLT
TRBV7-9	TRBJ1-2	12	ASSSGQGPYGYT
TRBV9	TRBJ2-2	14	ASSVRSSGSTGELF
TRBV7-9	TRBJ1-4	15	ASSLLGQTPREEKLF
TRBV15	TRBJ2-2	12	ATRQQGANGELF
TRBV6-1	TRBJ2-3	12	ASRLAGETDTQY
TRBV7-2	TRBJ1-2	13	ASSLGRSAGSGYT
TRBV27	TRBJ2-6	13	ASSPTGPGANVLT
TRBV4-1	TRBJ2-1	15	ASSRTNSGGTYNEQF
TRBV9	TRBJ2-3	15	ASSVESGRPPRDTQY
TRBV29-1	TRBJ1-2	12	SVGEGQLSYGYT
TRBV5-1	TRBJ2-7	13	ASSVGAGVSYEQY
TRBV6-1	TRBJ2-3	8	ASSGDTQY
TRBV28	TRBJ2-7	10	ASSGDRPGQY
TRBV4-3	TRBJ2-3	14	ASSQESDGDGDTQY
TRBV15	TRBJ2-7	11	ATSREGAHEQY
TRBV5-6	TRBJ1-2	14	ASSIDPPTANYGYT
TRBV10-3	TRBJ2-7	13	AINDRVELSGEQY
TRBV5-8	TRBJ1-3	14	ASSLWGTSSGNTIY
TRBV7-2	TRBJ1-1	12	ASSLDRDRGEAF
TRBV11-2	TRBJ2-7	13	ASSSTAGIAYEQY
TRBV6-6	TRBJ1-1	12	ASKRSALNTEAF
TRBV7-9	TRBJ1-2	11	ASGGPYSYGYT
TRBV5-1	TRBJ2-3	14	ASSPAVDTNTDTQY